Below are 10 T cell receptor beta chains sequenced from a single sample in a study of technical replicates of blood from four donors. This table comes from immunoSEQ multiplex PCR, and its TCRdb copy is limited to in-frame clones, with some not included. This table has roughly 70,000 clones, more than 85% appearing once. Sequencing was done on a sample of PBMCs. The receptor source for this set is a human donor in good health. Some clones in this sample may be carry-over from other donors' samples.

J is TRBJ1-1 and V is TRBV5-1, with a weak D call TRBD1 (5 bases). This CDR3 region has 15 residues. The V end lost 4 bases, the J end lost 2 bases, and 15 bases lay between the germline ends. In germline, CDR1 is SGHRS, CDR2 YFSETQ. The CDR3, as DNA: TGCGCCAGCAGCCGCAGGGCGCAGGGAAACACTGAAGCTTTCTTT. It translates to CASSRRAQGNTEAFF.

The rearrangement joins TRBV5-1 to TRBJ2-2; 10 nucleotides agree with TRBD1. After removal of 4 bases from V and 4 bases from J, the junction contained 4 bases not matched to a gene. Germline CDR1 reads SGHRS; CDR2 reads YFSETQ. This CDR3 region has 15 residues. CDR3 DNA sequence: TGCGCCAGCAGCCAGACAGGGGGCGGCACCGGGGAGCTGTTTTTT. Protein product: CASSQTGGGTGELFF.

The gene calls are TRBV6-6 and TRBJ2-1; 10 bases match TRBD2. Germline V gives CDR1 MNHNY, CDR2 SVGAGI (reference sequence). This CDR3 comprises 16 residues. Trimming removed 6 bases from V and 2 bases from J; junction bases left unmatched: 7. CDR3 protein: CASRDRAGGTYNEQFF. Here the CDR3 DNA reads TGTGCCAGCAGGGATAGAGCGGGAGGGACCTACAATGAGCAGTTCTTC.

The chain is built from TRBV18 and TRBJ2-1; D is perhaps TRBD1 (5 bases). V was trimmed by 0 bases and J by 8 bases, leaving 5 bases between them. In germline, CDR1 is KGHSH, CDR2 LQKENI. This CDR3 has 12 residues. In DNA, the CDR3 is TGTGCCAGCTCACCACCCAGGGATGAGCAGTTCTTC. Translation gives CASSPPRDEQFF. Based on the CDR3 plus reference TRBV18 and TRBJ2-1, the full variable domain is NAGVMQNPRHLVRRRGQEARLRCSPMKGHSHVYWYRQLPEEGLKFMVYLQKENIIDESGMPKERFSAEFPKEGPSILRIQQVVRGDSAAYFCASSPPRDEQFFGPGTRLTVL.

In its sample, this clone was seen a few times. The chain uses TRBV18 and TRBJ1-4; 7 positions match TRBD1. Germline trimming cut 4 bases from V and 6 bases from J; bases unmatched to any gene: 2. This CDR3 has 13 residues. Germline assignment: CDR1 KGHSH and CDR2 LQKENI. CDR3 protein: CASSRGTDEKLFF. CDR3 DNA: TGTGCCAGCTCACGAGGGACAGATGAAAAACTGTTTTTT. The variable domain in full, with the rest retrieved from reference TRBV18 and TRBJ1-4, is NAGVMQNPRHLVRRRGQEARLRCSPMKGHSHVYWYRQLPEEGLKFMVYLQKENIIDESGMPKERFSAEFPKEGPSILRIQQVVRGDSAAYFCASSRGTDEKLFFGSGTQLSVL.

The genes are TRBV11-2 and TRBJ2-7; TRBD2 matches 10 bases. The CDR3 is 14 residues long. Germline assignment: CDR1 SGHAT and CDR2 FQNNGV. V was clipped by 6 bases and J by 4 bases; unmatched bases: 6. DNA of the CDR3: TGTGCCAGCAGTTATAGCGGGGGGTGGTACGAGCAGTACTTC. This codes for CASSYSGGWYEQYF. Full variable domain (outside the CDR3, taken from reference TRBV11-2 and TRBJ2-7): EAGVAQSPRYKIIEKRQSVAFWCNPISGHATLYWYQQILGQGPKLLIQFQNNGVVDDSQLPKDRFSAERLKGVDSTLKIQPAKLEDSAVYLCASSYSGGWYEQYFGPGTRLTVT.

This clone was seen only once. The DNA for the CDR3 is TGTGCCAGTAGTCCGGGACTAGCCCTCCTCAGCTCCTACAATGAGCAGTTCTTC. Protein product: CASSPGLALLSSYNEQFF. This chain joins TRBV19 and TRBJ2-1; 9 nucleotides align to TRBD2. Unmatched junction bases numbered 11, after V lost 5 bases and J lost 0 bases. The germline gives CDR1 LNHDA, CDR2 SQIVND (reference sequence). The CDR3 covers 18 residues. The complete variable domain, with remaining parts taken from reference TRBV19 and TRBJ2-1, reads DGGITQSPKYLFRKEGQNVTLSCEQNLNHDAMYWYRQDPGQGLRLIYYSQIVNDFQKGDIAEGYSVSREKKESFPLTVTSAQKNPTAFYLCASSPGLALLSSYNEQFFGPGTRLTVL.

This rearrangement joins TRBV4-3 to TRBJ1-3; D is possibly TRBD1 (6 bases). The V gene's germline CDR1 is LGHNA and CDR2 YSLEER. The CDR3 loop spans 20 amino acids. Trimming took off 3 bases at V and 2 bases at J, with 26 bases between the two ends. CDR3 nucleotides: TGCGCCAGCAGCCATTTGGATGGACAGAAAGTTTCGGGTCCTGGAAACACCATATATTTT. This sequence encodes CASSHLDGQKVSGPGNTIYF.

The genes are TRBV5-5 and TRBJ1-2; D perhaps matches TRBD1 (6 bases). V was trimmed by 1 base and J by 5 bases, leaving 12 bases between them. The CDR3 spans 14 residues. Looked up from germline, CDR1 is SGHKS and CDR2 is YYEKEE (reference sequence). This CDR3 reads CASSLTVQGYGYTF. As DNA, the CDR3 is TGTGCCAGCAGCTTGACTGTACAGGGTTATGGCTACACCTTC. Complete variable domain (other parts from reference TRBV5-5 and TRBJ1-2): DAGVTQSPTHLIKTRGQQVTLRCSPISGHKSVSWYQQVLGQGPQFIFQYYEKEERGRGNFPDRFSARQFPNYSSELNVNALLLGDSALYLCASSLTVQGYGYTFGSGTRLTVV.

The sample holds a few counts of this clone. The gene calls are TRBV5-6 and TRBJ1-1; 8 bases are a match to TRBD1. The germline V gene encodes CDR1 SGHDT and CDR2 YYEEEE. The V and J ends lost 3 bases and 3 bases, in that order; junction bases with no gene match: 1. This CDR3 is built from 13 residues. DNA for the CDR3: TGTGCCAGCAGCTGGGACAGGCACACTGAAGCTTTCTTT. It encodes CASSWDRHTEAFF.